The 25 T cell receptor beta chains reported below all come from one sample, sequenced in a study of radiation and T cells in renal cell carcinoma (dated by TCRdb to 2019 to 2021). Libraries came from the immunoSEQ multiplex PCR assay. TCRdb took over this immuneACCESS table, retaining in-frame rearrangements with V and J assigned. Such tables are incomplete; in checked studies, under half of the missing clones stem from an unresolved V gene, and the remainder is unexplained. The sample table shows roughly 140,000 clones, and over 80% are seen once. The ten most abundant clones make up 10% to 15% of the sample. Explained via the paper, the time point label denotes: blood 2 weeks post-SBRT. The sample's treatment or condition label, in plain terms: 15 Gy SBRT to primary tumor, nephrectomy 4 weeks later. The sequencing here drew on blood, taken from a patient whose treatment included radiotherapy and nephrectomy. These receptors were collected from a woman in her 50s with renal cell carcinoma.

V is TRBV19 and J is TRBJ2-1; 8 positions match TRBD2. Trimming cost V 0 bases and J 0 bases; bases outside gene matches: 1. Germline CDR1 reads LNHDA; CDR2 reads SQIVND (reference sequence). This CDR3 is built from 16 residues. The CDR3 sequence: CASSIESGGSYNEQFF. The CDR3 nucleotides are TGTGCCAGTAGTATAGAAAGCGGGGGCTCCTACAATGAGCAGTTCTTC. The variable domain in full, completed from reference TRBV19 and TRBJ2-1, reads DGGITQSPKYLFRKEGQNVTLSCEQNLNHDAMYWYRQDPGQGLRLIYYSQIVNDFQKGDIAEGYSVSREKKESFPLTVTSAQKNPTAFYLCASSIESGGSYNEQFFGPGTRLTVL.

The chain recombines TRBV5-5 with TRBJ1-6; a weak D match, TRBD1 (6 bases). Trimming pared 0 bases from V and 6 bases from J, leaving 19 bases between. Germline CDR1 is SGHKS and CDR2 is YYEKEE (reference sequence). The length of the CDR3 is 18 residues. CDR3 sequence (DNA): TGTGCCAGCAGCTTGGCGATCGCGGGGGCGCCGAGTAATTCACCCCTCCACTTT. Amino acids: CASSLAIAGAPSNSPLHF.

The V gene is TRBV5-4, the J gene TRBJ2-7; 10 nucleotides line up with TRBD1. V trimming: 7 bases; J trimming: 5 bases; junction bases outside the gene matches: 9. CDR3 length equals 14 residues. Per germline, CDR1 SGHNT and CDR2 YYREEE (reference sequence). The CDR3 reads CASRRDRGNNEQYF. CDR3 DNA: TGTGCCAGCCGGAGGGACAGGGGTAACAACGAGCAGTACTTC.

The rearrangement joins TRBV6-5 to TRBJ2-6; a possible D gene is TRBD1 (5 bases). Germline V gene lookup returns CDR1 MNHEY and CDR2 SVGAGI. This CDR3 has 15 amino acids. Trimming cost V 7 bases and J 1 base, with 11 bases left between them. CDR3 loop: CASNQAGSGANVLTF. The CDR3 DNA reads as TGTGCCAGCAACCAAGCAGGGTCTGGGGCCAACGTCCTGACTTTC.

This sequence joins TRBV10-3 and TRBJ1-1; weak D call: TRBD1 (6 bases). Per the germline V gene, CDR1 is ENHRY and CDR2 is SYGVKD. Trimming took 3 bases from V and 5 from J, leaving 16 bases between them. The CDR3 spans 15 residues. The CDR3 DNA sequence: TGTGCCATCAGTGATTCCGGGACATGGACTACTGAAGCTTTCTTT. Translating it yields CAISDSGTWTTEAFF.

This clone was detected only a few times. The rearrangement links TRBV4-1 to TRBJ2-4; D is ambiguous. The CDR3 is 15 residues long. Trimming removed 1 base at V and 0 bases at J, with 7 bases between. The V gene's germline CDR1 is MGHRA and CDR2 YSYEKL. The CDR3 nucleotides are TGCGCCAGCAGCCAAGTGCCACTAGCCAAAAACATTCAGTACTTC. This codes for CASSQVPLAKNIQYF.

This clone came up a few times. The rearrangement joins TRBV19 to TRBJ1-1, with a possible D match to TRBD1 (6 bases). V was clipped by 6 bases and J by 4 bases, with 15 bases between them. This CDR3 is built from 14 residues. CDR1 is LNHDA and CDR2 is SQIVND in the germline V gene (reference sequence). CDR3 bases: TGTGCCAGTAGGACAAACAGGGCTGGCACTGAAGCTTTCTTT. Translated: CASRTNRAGTEAFF.

Only a few counts were recorded for this clone. The chain couples TRBV5-1 to TRBJ1-2; weak D call: TRBD1 (5 bases). V was clipped by 4 bases and J by 13 bases, with 17 bases between them. This CDR3 contains 12 residues. CDR1 and CDR2 from the germline V gene are SGHRS and YFSETQ. CDR3 DNA: TGCGCCAGCAGCGCCCCGGGGCCTTACATCACCTTC. It yields the protein CASSAPGPYITF.

The chain is built from TRBV9 and TRBJ2-3; a possible D gene is TRBD2 (6 bases). The CDR3 runs 13 residues. CDR1 and CDR2 from the germline V gene are SGDLS and YYNGEE. Trimming took off 0 bases at V and 9 bases at J, with 11 bases between the two ends. CDR3 DNA: TGTGCCAGCAGCGTAGAAGTGGCGGGAACGCAGTATTTT. It specifies CASSVEVAGTQYF.

The chain uses TRBV5-5 and TRBJ2-2; 7 bases align to TRBD1. Germline values: CDR1 SGHKS, CDR2 YYEKEE (reference sequence). The CDR3 has 16 amino acids. The V and J ends lost 1 base and 6 bases, in that order; junction bases with no gene match: 9. CDR3 nucleotides: TGTGCCAGCAGCTTGCGAGGACAGGATTTCGCCGGGGAGCTGTTTTTT. Its translation: CASSLRGQDFAGELFF.

The rearrangement links TRBV6-5 to TRBJ1-2; a possible D gene is TRBD1 (6 bases). Trimming took 4 bases from V and 0 from J, leaving 12 bases between them. The CDR3 runs to 15 residues. The V gene's germline CDR1 is MNHEY and CDR2 SVGAGI. For the CDR3, the DNA is TGTGCCAGCAGTTCCAGGGGAAGAGCTAACTATGGCTACACCTTC. Translating it yields CASSSRGRANYGYTF.

This chain uses TRBV9 with TRBJ1-1, with D perhaps matching TRBD1 (6 bases). Germline-derived CDR1 and CDR2 are SGDLS and YYNGEE. The CDR3 loop spans 15 amino acids. The V end lost 3 bases, the J end lost 2 bases, and 14 bases lay between the germline ends. The CDR3 region has the DNA TGTGCCAGCAGCGCTCCTCCAGGGGATAACACTGAAGCTTTCTTT. This codes for CASSAPPGDNTEAFF.

This rearrangement joins TRBV6-5 to TRBJ1-2; D may be TRBD1 (5 bases). The CDR3 contains 12 residues. Germline V gene lookup returns CDR1 MNHEY and CDR2 SVGAGI. V lost 4 bases and J lost 5, with 8 bases in between. The CDR3 reads CASSWDGYGYTF. The DNA of the CDR3 is TGTGCCAGCAGTTGGGACGGATATGGCTACACCTTC.

This clone showed up just once. The gene calls are TRBV5-6 and TRBJ2-1; unclear D gene. CDR3 length: 15 residues. V gave up 0 bases and J gave up 6 bases, with 13 bases separating them. The germline CDR1 and CDR2 sequences are SGHDT and YYEEEE. The CDR3 protein is CASSLDTFVGNEQFF. The CDR3 nucleotides are TGTGCCAGCAGCTTGGACACGTTTGTTGGCAATGAGCAGTTCTTC.

The chain recombines TRBV6-5 with TRBJ1-2; TRBD1 is a possible D gene (6 bases). Germline V lookup: CDR1 MNHEY, CDR2 SVGAGI. With 6 bases removed from V and 7 bases from J, the gap between germline ends came to 18 bases. There are 14 residues in the CDR3. In DNA, the CDR3 is TGTGCCAGCAGGGTTTGGACGGGGGCCGGTGGCTACACCTTC. Translation: CASRVWTGAGGYTF.

This clone has just one count. V usage is TRBV7-9 and J usage is TRBJ2-7; perhaps TRBD1 as D (5 bases). The V gene lost 7 bases and the J gene lost 5 bases, with 15 bases spanning the gap. The CDR3 contains 13 residues. Per germline, CDR1 SEHNR and CDR2 FQNEAQ (reference sequence). CDR3: CASTLQGPNEQYF. CDR3 in DNA: TGTGCCAGCACCCTCCAGGGTCCTAACGAGCAGTACTTC.

The CDR3 loop is CASSRLAGYNEQFF. CDR3 in DNA: TGTGCCAGCAGCCGACTAGCGGGGTACAATGAGCAGTTCTTC. The chain has TRBV6-4 and TRBJ2-1; 11 bases map to TRBD2. The V gene's germline CDR1 is MRHNA and CDR2 SNTAGT. The V gene end was trimmed by 6 bases and the J gene end by 4 bases; junction bases not matched to a gene: 2. This CDR3 comprises 14 residues.

This chain connects TRBV7-2 to TRBJ2-1, with a tentative D call TRBD2 (6 bases). The V gene's germline CDR1 is SGHTA and CDR2 FQGNSA. V shed 5 bases and J shed 6 bases, with 17 bases lying between them. The CDR3 totals 15 residues. CDR3 residues: CASSRYVAEVNEQFF. CDR3 coding DNA: TGTGCCAGCAGCCGGTACGTAGCGGAGGTCAATGAGCAGTTCTTC.

The rearrangement uses TRBV5-1 and TRBJ1-2; possibly TRBD1 for D (5 bases). V lost 0 bases and J lost 8, with 11 bases in between. This CDR3 region has 13 residues. The V gene's germline CDR1 is SGHRS and CDR2 YFSETQ. The CDR3 DNA follows: TGCGCCAGCAGCTTGGCCGGGACGCCAGGCTACACCTTC. This translates into CASSLAGTPGYTF.

The chain links TRBV7-9 to TRBJ1-1; D not certain. CDR3 length: 15 amino acids. The germline V gene has CDR1 SEHNR and CDR2 FQNEAQ (reference sequence). V was clipped by 3 bases and J by 1 base, with 12 bases between them. CDR3 sequence reads: CASSFKGGQNTEAFF. The CDR3 DNA reads TGTGCCAGCAGCTTCAAGGGCGGGCAGAACACTGAAGCTTTCTTT.

The CDR3 here is CASTGGEYEQYF. The CDR3 nucleotides read TGTGCCTCTACAGGGGGCGAGTACGAGCAGTACTTC. The genes are TRBV19 and TRBJ2-7, with 9 bases matching TRBD1. V lost 11 bases and J lost 4; bases outside the gene matches: 6. This CDR3 is 12 amino acids long. Germline CDR1 LNHDA, CDR2 SQIVND (reference sequence).

The rearrangement joins TRBV15 to TRBJ1-2; a possible D gene is TRBD1 (6 bases). With 0 bases removed from V and 7 bases from J, the gap between germline ends came to 12 bases. CDR3 length: 14 amino acids. Germline values: CDR1 LNHNV, CDR2 YYDKDF (reference sequence). The CDR3 reads CATSRDAGALGYTF. Written as DNA, the CDR3 is TGTGCCACCAGCAGAGATGCAGGGGCGCTTGGCTACACCTTC.

The chain joins TRBV19 to TRBJ1-4; D gene unclear. The germline V and J ends were trimmed by 0 bases and 2 bases, with 7 bases remaining between them. Germline V CDR1 and CDR2: LNHDA, SQIVND (reference sequence). The CDR3 is 15 amino acids. CDR3 in DNA: TGTGCCAGTAGTATAGACAGTGCGACTAATGAAAAACTGTTTTTT. This codes for CASSIDSATNEKLFF.

The chain links TRBV6-6 to TRBJ2-3; D unclear. There are 12 residues in the CDR3. Germline V lookup: CDR1 MNHNY, CDR2 SVGAGI (reference sequence). The V end was cut by 4 bases, the J end by 6 bases, with 8 bases between. CDR3 bases: TGTGCCAGCAGTTCGGGCTGGGATACGCAGTATTTT. Encoded protein: CASSSGWDTQYF.

This clone has a handful of counts. This rearrangement joins TRBV7-9 to TRBJ2-1; TRBD1 aligns across 7 bases. Trimming took 2 bases from V and 4 from J; bases not matched to a gene: 11. In germline, CDR1 is SEHNR, CDR2 FQNEAQ (reference sequence). This CDR3 region has 17 residues. CDR3 protein: CASSLSRGWLIYNEQFF. The CDR3 DNA reads as TGTGCCAGCAGCTTATCCAGGGGGTGGTTGATTTACAATGAGCAGTTCTTC.